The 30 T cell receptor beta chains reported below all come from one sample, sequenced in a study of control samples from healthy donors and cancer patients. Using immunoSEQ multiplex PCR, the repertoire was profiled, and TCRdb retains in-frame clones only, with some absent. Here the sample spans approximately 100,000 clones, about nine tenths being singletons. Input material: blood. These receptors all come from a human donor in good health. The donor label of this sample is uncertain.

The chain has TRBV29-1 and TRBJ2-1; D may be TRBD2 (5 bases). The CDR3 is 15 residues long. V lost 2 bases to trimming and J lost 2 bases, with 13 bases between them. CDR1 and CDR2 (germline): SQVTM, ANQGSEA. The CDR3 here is CSVEFGSLPYNEQFF. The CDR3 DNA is TGCAGCGTTGAATTTGGGAGTTTACCCTACAATGAGCAGTTCTTC.

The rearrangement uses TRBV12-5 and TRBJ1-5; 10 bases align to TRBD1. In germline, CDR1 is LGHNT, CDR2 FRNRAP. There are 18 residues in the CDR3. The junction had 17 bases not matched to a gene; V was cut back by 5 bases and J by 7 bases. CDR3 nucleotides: TGTGCTAGTGGTCCAGACAGGGGGCTTTGGGGGGAGAGCCAGCCCCAGCATTTT. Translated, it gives CASGPDRGLWGESQPQHF. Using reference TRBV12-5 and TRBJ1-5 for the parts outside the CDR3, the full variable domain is DARVTQTPRHKVTEMGQEVTMRCQPILGHNTVFWYRQTMMQGLELLAYFRNRAPLDDSGMPKDRFSAEMPDATLATLKIQPSEPRDSAVYFCASGPDRGLWGESQPQHFGDGTRLSIL.

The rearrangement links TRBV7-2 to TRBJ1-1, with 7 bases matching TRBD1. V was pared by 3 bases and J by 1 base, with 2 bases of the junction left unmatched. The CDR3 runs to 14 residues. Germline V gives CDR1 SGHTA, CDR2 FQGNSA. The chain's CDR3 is CASSFRTGNTEAFF. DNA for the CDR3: TGTGCCAGCAGCTTTCGGACAGGGAACACTGAAGCTTTCTTT.

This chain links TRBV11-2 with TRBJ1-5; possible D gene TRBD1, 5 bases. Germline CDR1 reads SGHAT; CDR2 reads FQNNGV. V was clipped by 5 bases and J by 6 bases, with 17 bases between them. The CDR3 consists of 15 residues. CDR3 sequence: CASSRDGKSGQPQHF. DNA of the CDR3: TGTGCCAGCAGCCGGGACGGGAAGTCGGGTCAGCCCCAGCATTTT.

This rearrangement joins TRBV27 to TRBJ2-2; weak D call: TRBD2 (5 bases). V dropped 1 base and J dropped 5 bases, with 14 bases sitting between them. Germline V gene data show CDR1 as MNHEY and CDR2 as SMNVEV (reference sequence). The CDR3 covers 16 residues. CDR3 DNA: TGTGCCAGCAGTTTATGGGGTCATCGGGGTACCGGGGAGCTGTTTTTT. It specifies CASSLWGHRGTGELFF.

The CDR3 sequence: CASSQQGPNEKLFF. CDR3 nucleotides: TGTGCCAGCAGCCAGCAGGGGCCTAATGAAAAACTGTTTTTT. The chain links TRBV5-6 to TRBJ1-4; D may be TRBD1 (6 bases). Trimming took off 4 bases at V and 3 bases at J, with 10 bases between the two ends. The germline CDR1 and CDR2 sequences are SGHDT and YYEEEE. There are 14 residues in the CDR3.

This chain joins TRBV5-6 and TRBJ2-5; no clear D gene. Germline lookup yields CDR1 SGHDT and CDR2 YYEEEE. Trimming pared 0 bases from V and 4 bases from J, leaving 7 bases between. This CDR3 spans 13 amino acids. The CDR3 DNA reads TGTGCCAGCAGCTTGGAGGGCTCAGAGACCCAGTACTTC. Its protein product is CASSLEGSETQYF.

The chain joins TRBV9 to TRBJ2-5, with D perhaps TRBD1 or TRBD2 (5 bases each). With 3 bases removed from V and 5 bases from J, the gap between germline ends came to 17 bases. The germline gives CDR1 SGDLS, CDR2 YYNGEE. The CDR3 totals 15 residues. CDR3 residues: CASSAGAPAVETQYF. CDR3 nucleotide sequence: TGTGCCAGCAGCGCCGGGGCCCCGGCGGTGGAGACCCAGTACTTC.

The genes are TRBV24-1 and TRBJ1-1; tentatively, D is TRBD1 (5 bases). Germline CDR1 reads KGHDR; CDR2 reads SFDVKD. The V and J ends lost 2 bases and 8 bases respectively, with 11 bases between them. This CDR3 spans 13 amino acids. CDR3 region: CATSDSSDREAFF. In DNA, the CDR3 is TGTGCCACCAGTGATTCCTCCGACAGAGAAGCTTTCTTT.

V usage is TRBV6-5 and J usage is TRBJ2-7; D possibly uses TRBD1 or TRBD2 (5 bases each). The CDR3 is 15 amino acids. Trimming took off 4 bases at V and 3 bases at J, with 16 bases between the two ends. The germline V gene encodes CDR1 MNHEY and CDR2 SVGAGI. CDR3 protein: CASSSLGDENYEQYV. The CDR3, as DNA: TGTGCCAGCAGTTCGCTGGGGGATGAGAACTACGAGCAGTACGTC.

The CDR3: CASSLVVRGRSTDTQYF. The CDR3 DNA reads TGTGCCAGCAGCTTAGTAGTGCGGGGGAGATCCACAGATACGCAGTATTTT. The chain couples TRBV11-2 to TRBJ2-3, with TRBD2 matching 7 bases. Trimming took 1 base from V and 2 from J; bases not matched to a gene: 9. The CDR3 is 17 residues long. Germline CDR1 SGHAT, CDR2 FQNNGV.

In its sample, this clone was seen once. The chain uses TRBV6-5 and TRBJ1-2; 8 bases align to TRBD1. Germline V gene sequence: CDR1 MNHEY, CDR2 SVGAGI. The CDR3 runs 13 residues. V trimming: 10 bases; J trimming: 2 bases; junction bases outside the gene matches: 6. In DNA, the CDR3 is TGTGCCAACTGGGACAGGCTGAACTATGGCTACACCTTC. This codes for CANWDRLNYGYTF.

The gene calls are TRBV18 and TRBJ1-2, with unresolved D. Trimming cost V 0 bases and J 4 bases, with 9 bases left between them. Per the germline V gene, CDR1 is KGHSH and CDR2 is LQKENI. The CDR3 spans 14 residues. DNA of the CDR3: TGTGCCAGCTCACCACCCACGGGGTTCTATGGCTACACCTTC. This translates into CASSPPTGFYGYTF.

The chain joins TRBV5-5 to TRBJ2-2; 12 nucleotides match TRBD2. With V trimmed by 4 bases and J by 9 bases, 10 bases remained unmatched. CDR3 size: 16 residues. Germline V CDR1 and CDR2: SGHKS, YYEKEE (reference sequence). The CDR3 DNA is TGTGCCAGCAGCCTGGGGCTAGCGGGGGGGCCCAGGGAGCTGTTTTTT. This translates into CASSLGLAGGPRELFF.

CDR3 sequence reads: CASSRDRVAKNIQYF. CDR3 DNA sequence: TGTGCCAGCAGTAGGGACAGAGTCGCCAAAAACATTCAGTACTTC. The rearrangement links TRBV3-1 (or the pseudogene TRBV3-2) to TRBJ2-4, with 7 bases aligning to TRBD1. The CDR3 totals 15 residues. Trimming removed 6 bases from V and 1 base from J; junction bases left unmatched: 6. CDR1 is LGHDT, CDR2 YNNKEL, per germline (reference sequence).

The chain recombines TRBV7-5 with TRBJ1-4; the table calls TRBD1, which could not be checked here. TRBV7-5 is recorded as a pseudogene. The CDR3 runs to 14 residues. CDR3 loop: CARSLDRGNEKLFF. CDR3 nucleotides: TGTGCCAGAAGCTTAGACAGGGGCAATGAAAAACTGTTTTTT.

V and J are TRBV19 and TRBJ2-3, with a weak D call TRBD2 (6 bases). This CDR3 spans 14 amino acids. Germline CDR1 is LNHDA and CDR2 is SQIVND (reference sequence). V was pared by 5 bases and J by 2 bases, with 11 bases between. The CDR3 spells CASSLSGDTDTQYF. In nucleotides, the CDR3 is TGTGCCAGTAGTCTTAGCGGCGACACAGATACGCAGTATTTT.

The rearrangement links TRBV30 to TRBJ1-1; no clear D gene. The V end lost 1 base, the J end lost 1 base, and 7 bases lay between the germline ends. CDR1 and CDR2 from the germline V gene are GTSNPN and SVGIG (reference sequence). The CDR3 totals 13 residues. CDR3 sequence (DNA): TGTGCCTGGAGTGCGAATGCGAACACTGAAGCTTTCTTT. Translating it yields CAWSANANTEAFF.

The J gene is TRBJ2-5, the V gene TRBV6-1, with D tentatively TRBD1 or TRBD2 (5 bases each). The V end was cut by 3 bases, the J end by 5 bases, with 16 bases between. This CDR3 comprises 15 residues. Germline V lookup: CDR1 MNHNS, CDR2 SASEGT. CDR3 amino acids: CASSEMRGTGETQYF. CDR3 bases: TGTGCCAGCAGTGAGATGAGGGGAACTGGGGAGACCCAGTACTTC.

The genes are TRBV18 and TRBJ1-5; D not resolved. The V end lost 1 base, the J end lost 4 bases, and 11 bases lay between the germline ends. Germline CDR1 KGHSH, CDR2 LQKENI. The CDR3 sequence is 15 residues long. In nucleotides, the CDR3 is TGTGCCAGCTCACCACGGGCAGGTTTGAATCAGCCCCAGCATTTT. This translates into CASSPRAGLNQPQHF.

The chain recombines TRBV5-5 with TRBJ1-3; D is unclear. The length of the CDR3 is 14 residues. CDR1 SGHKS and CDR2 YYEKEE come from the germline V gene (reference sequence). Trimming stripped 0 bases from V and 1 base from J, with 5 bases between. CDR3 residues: CASSLGRSGNTIYF. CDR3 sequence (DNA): TGTGCCAGCAGCTTGGGGCGATCTGGAAACACCATATATTTT. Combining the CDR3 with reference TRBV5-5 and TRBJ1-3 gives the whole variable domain DAGVTQSPTHLIKTRGQQVTLRCSPISGHKSVSWYQQVLGQGPQFIFQYYEKEERGRGNFPDRFSARQFPNYSSELNVNALLLGDSALYLCASSLGRSGNTIYFGEGSWLTVV.

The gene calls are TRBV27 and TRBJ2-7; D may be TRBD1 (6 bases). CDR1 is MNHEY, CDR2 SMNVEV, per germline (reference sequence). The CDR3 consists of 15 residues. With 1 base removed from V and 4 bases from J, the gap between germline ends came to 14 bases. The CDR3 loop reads CASSLYSDRAYEQYF. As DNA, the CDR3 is TGTGCCAGCAGTTTATATTCGGACAGAGCGTACGAGCAGTACTTC.

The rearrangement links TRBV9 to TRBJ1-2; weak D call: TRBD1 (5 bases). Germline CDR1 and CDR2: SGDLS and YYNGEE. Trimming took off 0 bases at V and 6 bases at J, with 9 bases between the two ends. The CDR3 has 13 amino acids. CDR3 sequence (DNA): TGTGCCAGCAGCGTAGGGGTAGGGGATGGCTACACCTTC. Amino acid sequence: CASSVGVGDGYTF.

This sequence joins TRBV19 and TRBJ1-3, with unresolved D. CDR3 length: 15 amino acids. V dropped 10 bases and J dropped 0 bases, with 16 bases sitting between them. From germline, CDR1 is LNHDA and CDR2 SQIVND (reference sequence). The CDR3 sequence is CAIAPAHNSGNTIYF. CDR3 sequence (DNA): TGTGCCATCGCCCCGGCCCACAACTCTGGAAACACCATATATTTT.

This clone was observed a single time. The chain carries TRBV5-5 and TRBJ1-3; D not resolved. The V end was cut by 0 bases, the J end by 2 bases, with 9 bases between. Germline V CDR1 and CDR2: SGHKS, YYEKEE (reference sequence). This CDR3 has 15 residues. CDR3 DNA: TGTGCCAGCAGCTTGGATTCAGGAGCTGGAAACACCATATATTTT. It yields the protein CASSLDSGAGNTIYF.

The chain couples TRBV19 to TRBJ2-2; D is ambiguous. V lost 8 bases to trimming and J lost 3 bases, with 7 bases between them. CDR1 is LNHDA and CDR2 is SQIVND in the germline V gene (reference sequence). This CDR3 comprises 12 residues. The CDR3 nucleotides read TGTGCCAGTGGGCTGTACACCGGGGAGCTGTTTTTT. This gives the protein CASGLYTGELFF.

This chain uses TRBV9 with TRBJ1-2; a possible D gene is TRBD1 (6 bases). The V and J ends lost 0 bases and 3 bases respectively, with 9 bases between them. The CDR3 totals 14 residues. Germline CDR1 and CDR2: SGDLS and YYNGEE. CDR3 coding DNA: TGTGCCAGCAGCGTAGACCAGGGGTACTATGGCTACACCTTC. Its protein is CASSVDQGYYGYTF.

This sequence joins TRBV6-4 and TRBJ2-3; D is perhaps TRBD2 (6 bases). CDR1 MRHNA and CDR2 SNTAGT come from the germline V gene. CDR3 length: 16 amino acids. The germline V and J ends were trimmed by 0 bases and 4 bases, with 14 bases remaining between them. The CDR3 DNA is TGTGCCAGCAGTGACTCGGGCCTAGCGAGCGCAGATACGCAGTATTTT. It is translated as CASSDSGLASADTQYF.

The CDR3 DNA follows: TGTGCCAGCAGTGAACGTACCTATGGCTACACCTTC. This translates into CASSERTYGYTF. The V gene is TRBV2, the J gene TRBJ1-2; D not certain. The CDR3 contains 12 residues. CDR1 SNHLY and CDR2 FYNNEI come from the germline V gene. V lost 2 bases and J 4 bases, leaving 5 bases between the germline ends.

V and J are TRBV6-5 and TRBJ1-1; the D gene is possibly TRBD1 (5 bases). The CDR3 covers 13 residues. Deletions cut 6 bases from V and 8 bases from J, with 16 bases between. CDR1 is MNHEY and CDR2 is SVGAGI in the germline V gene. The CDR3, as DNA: TGTGCCAGCAGCGTTGGCCTGGGGGTGGAAGCTTTCTTT. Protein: CASSVGLGVEAFF.